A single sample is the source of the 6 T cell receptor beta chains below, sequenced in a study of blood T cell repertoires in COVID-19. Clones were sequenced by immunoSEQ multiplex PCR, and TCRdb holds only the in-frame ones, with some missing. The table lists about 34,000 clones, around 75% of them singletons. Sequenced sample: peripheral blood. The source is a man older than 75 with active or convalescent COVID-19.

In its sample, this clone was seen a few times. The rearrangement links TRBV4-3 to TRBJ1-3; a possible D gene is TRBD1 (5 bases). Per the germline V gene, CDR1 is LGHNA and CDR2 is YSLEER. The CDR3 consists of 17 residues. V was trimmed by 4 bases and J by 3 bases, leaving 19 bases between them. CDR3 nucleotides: TGCGCCAGCAGCCCCAGGTTTGAACCCAGGGATGGAAACACCATATATTTT. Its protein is CASSPRFEPRDGNTIYF.

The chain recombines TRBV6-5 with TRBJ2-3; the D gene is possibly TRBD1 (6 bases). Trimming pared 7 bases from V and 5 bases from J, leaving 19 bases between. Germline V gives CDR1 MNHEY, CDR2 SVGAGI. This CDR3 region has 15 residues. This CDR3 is CASMAQVIQGDTQYF. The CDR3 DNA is TGTGCCAGCATGGCCCAAGTAATACAGGGAGATACGCAGTATTTT.

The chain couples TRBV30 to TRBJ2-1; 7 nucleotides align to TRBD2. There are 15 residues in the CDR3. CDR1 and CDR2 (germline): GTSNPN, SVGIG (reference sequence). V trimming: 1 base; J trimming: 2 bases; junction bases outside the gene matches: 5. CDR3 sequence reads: CAWSGGSKAYNEQFF. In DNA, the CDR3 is TGTGCCTGGAGTGGCGGGAGCAAGGCCTACAATGAGCAGTTCTTC.

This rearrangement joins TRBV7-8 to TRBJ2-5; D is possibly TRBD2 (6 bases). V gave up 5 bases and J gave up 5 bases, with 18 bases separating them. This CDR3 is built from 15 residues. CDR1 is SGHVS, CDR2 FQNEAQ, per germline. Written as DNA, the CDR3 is TGTGCCAGCAGCCCTATCGTTACTAGCTGGGAGACCCAGTACTTC. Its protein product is CASSPIVTSWETQYF.

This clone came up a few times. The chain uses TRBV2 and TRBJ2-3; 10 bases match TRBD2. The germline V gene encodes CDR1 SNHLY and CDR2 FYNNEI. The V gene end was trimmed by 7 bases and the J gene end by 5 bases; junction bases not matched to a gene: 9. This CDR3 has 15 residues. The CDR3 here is CASMVLAGAGDTQYF. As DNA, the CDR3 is TGTGCCAGCATGGTCCTAGCGGGAGCTGGAGATACGCAGTATTTT.

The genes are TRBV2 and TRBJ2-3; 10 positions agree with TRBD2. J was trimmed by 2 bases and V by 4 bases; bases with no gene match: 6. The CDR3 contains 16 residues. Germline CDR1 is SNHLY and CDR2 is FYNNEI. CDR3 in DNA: TGTGCCAGCAGTGGTAGCGGGGGGATTATCACAGATACGCAGTATTTT. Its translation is CASSGSGGIITDTQYF.